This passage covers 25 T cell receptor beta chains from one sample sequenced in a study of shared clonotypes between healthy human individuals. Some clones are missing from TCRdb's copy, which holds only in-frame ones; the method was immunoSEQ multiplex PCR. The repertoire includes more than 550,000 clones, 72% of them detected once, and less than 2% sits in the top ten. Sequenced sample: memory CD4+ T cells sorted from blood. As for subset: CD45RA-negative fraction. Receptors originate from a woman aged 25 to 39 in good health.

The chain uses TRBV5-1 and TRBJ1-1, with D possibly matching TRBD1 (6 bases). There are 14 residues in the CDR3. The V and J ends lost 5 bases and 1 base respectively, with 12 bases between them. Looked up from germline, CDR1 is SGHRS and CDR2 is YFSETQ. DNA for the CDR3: TGCGCCAGCAGGAGGGGGTTGGGGAACACTGAAGCTTTCTTT. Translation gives CASRRGLGNTEAFF.

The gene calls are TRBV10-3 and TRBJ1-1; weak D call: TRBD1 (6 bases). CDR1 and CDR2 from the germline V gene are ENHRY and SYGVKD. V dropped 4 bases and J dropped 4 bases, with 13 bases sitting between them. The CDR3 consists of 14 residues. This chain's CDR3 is CAISARGGGTEAFF. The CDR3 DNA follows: TGTGCCATCAGTGCTAGGGGAGGGGGCACTGAAGCTTTCTTT.

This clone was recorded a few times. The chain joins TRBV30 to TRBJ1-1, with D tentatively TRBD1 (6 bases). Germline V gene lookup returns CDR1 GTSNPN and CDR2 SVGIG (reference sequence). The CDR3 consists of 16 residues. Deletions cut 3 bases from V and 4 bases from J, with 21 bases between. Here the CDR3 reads CAWREGGGSRSTEAFF. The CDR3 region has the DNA TGTGCCTGGAGGGAAGGGGGGGGCTCTAGGAGCACTGAAGCTTTCTTT.

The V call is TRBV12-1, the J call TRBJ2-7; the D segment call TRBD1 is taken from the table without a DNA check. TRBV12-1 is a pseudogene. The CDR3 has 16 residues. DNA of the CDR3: TGTGCCAGCAGCTTTGCGCGTAGACAGGGTGAAGGCGAGCAGTACTTC. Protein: CASSFARRQGEGEQYF.

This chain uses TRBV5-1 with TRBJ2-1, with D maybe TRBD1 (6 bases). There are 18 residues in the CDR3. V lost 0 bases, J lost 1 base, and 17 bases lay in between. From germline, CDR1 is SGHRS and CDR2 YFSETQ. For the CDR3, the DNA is TGCGCCAGCAGCTTGGGTATACAGGGAATCTATTCCTACAATGAGCAGTTCTTC. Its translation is CASSLGIQGIYSYNEQFF.

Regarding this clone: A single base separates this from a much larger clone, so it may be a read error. CDR3 sequence (DNA): TGTGCCAGCAGCTTCGACACCTACAATGAGCAGTTCTTC. Amino acids: CASSFDTYNEQFF. V is TRBV5-6 and J is TRBJ2-1; unclear D gene. The ends were cut back, 2 bases at V and 2 bases at J, with 5 bases in the middle. The CDR3 contains 13 residues. Germline V gene sequence: CDR1 SGHDT, CDR2 YYEEEE.

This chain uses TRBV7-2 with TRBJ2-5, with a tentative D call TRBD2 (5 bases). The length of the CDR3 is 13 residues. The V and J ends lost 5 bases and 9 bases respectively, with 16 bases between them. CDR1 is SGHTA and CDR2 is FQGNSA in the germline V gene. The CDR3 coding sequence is TGTGCCAGCAGCCCTATAAGGTCGGGGTCCCAGTACTTC. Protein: CASSPIRSGSQYF.

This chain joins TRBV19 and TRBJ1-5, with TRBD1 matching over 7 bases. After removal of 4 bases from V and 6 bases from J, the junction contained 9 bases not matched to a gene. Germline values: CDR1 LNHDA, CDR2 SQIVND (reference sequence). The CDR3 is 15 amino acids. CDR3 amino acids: CASSTGTVSSQPQHF. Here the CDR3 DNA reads TGTGCCAGTAGTACCGGGACAGTCTCGTCTCAGCCCCAGCATTTT.

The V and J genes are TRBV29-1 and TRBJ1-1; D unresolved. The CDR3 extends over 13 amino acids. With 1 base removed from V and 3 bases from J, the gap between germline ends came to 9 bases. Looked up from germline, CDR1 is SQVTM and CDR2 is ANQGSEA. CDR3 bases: TGCAGCGTTGAAGTCGGGATGCACACTGAAGCTTTCTTT. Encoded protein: CSVEVGMHTEAFF.

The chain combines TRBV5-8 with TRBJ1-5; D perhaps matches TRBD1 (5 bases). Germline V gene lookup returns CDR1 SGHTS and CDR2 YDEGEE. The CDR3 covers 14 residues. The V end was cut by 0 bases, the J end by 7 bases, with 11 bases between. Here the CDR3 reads CASSLVVGGQPQHF. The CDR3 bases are TGTGCCAGCAGCTTGGTCGTGGGGGGGCAGCCCCAGCATTTT.

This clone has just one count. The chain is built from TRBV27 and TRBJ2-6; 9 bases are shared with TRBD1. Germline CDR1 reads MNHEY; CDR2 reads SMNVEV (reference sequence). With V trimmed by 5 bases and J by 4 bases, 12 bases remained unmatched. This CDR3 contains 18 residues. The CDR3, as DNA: TGTGCCAGCAGTCTGGACAGGGGAATGTTGGGCGGGGCCAACGTCCTGACTTTC. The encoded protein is CASSLDRGMLGGANVLTF.

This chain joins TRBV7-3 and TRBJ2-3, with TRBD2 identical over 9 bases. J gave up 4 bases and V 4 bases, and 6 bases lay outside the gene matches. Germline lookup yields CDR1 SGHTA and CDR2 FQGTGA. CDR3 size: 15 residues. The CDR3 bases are TGTGCCAGCAGCTCCCCGGGACTAGCCGCAGATACGCAGTATTTT. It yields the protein CASSSPGLAADTQYF.

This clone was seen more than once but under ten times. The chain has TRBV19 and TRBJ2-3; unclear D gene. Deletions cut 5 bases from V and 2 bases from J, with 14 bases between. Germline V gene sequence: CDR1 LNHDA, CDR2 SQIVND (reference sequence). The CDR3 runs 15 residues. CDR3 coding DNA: TGTGCCAGTAGTCTTGTGGGGAAGATCACAGATACGCAGTATTTT. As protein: CASSLVGKITDTQYF.

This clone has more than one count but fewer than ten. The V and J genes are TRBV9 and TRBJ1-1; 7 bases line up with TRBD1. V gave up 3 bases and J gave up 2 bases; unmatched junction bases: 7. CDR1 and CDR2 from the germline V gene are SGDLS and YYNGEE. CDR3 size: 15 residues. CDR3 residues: CASSDRQGVNTEAFF. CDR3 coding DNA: TGTGCCAGCAGCGACCGACAGGGAGTAAACACTGAAGCTTTCTTT.

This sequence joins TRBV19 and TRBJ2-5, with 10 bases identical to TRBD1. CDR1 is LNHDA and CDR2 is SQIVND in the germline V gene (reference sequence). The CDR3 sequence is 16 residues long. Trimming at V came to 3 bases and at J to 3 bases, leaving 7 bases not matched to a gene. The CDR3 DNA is TGTGCCAGTAGTATCCGATGGACAGGGGGGAAAGAGACCCAGTACTTC. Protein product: CASSIRWTGGKETQYF.

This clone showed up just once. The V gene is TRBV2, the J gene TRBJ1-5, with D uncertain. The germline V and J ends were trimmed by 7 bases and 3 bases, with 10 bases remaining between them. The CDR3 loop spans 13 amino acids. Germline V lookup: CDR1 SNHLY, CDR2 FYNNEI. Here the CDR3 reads CASKAPLNQPQHF. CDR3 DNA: TGTGCCAGCAAGGCCCCACTCAATCAGCCCCAGCATTTT. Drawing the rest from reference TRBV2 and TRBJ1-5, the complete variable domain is EPEVTQTPSHQVTQMGQEVILRCVPISNHLYFYWYRQILGQKVEFLVSFYNNEISEKSEIFDDQFSVERPDGSNFTLKIRSTKLEDSAMYFCASKAPLNQPQHFGDGTRLSIL.

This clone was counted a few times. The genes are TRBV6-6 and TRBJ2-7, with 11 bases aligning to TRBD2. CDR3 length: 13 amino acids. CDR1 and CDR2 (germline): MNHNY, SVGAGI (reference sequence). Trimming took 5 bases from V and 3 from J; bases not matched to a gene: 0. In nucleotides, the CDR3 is TGTGCCAGCAGTCTAGCGGGAGGCTACGAGCAGTACTTC. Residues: CASSLAGGYEQYF.

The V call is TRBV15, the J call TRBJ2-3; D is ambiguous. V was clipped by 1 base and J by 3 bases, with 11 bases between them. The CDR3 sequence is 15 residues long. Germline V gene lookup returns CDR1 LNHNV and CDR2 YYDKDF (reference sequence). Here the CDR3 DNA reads TGTGCCACCAGCAGAGGTGGAACATTGACAGATACGCAGTATTTT. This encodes CATSRGGTLTDTQYF. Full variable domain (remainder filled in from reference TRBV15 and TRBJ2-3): DAMVIQNPRYQVTQFGKPVTLSCSQTLNHNVMYWYQQKSSQAPKLLFHYYDKDFNNEADTPDNFQSRRPNTSFCFLDIRSPGLGDTAMYLCATSRGGTLTDTQYFGPGTRLTVL.

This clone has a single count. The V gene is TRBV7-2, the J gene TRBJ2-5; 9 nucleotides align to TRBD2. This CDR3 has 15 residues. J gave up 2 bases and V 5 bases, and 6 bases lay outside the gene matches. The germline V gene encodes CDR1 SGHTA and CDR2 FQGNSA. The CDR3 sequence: CASSPDAGGQETQYF. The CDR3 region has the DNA TGTGCCAGCAGCCCAGACGCGGGAGGGCAAGAGACCCAGTACTTC.

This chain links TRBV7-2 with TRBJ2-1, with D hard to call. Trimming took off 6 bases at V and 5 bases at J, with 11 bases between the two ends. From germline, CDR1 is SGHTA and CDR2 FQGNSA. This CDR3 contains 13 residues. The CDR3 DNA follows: TGTGCCAGCAGATCTGACTCGAACAATGAGCAGTTCTTC. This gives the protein CASRSDSNNEQFF. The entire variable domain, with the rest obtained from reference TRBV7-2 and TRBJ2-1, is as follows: GAGVSQSPSNKVTEKGKDVELRCDPISGHTALYWYRQSLGQGLEFLIYFQGNSAPDKSGLPSDRFSAERTGGSVSTLTIQRTQQEDSAVYLCASRSDSNNEQFFGPGTRLTVL.

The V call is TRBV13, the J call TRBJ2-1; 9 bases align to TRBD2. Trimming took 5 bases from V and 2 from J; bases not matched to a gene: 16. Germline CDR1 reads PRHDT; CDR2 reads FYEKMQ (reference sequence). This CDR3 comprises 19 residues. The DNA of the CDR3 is TGTGCCAGCAGCCCCTTCCTGGGGCTAGCGGGGTTAACCTACAATGAGCAGTTCTTC. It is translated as CASSPFLGLAGLTYNEQFF.

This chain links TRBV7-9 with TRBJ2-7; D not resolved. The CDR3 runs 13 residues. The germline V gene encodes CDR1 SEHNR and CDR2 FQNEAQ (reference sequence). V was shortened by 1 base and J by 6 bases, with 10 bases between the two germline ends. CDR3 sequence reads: CASSLELESEQYF. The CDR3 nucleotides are TGTGCCAGCAGCTTAGAACTGGAGTCCGAGCAGTACTTC.

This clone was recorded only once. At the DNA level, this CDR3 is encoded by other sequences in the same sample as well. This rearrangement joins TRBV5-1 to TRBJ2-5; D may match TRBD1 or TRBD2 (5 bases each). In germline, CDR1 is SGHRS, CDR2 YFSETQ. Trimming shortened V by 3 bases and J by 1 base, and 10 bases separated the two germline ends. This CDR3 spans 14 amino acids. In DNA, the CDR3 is TGCGCCAGCAGCTCTGGGACGACCCAAGAGACCCAGTACTTC. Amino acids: CASSSGTTQETQYF.

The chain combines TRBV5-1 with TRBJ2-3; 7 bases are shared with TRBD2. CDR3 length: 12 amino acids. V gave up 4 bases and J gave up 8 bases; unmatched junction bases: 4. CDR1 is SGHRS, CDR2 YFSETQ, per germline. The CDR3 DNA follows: TGCGCCAGCAGCCAGACGGGAGGTACGCAGTATTTT. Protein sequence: CASSQTGGTQYF.

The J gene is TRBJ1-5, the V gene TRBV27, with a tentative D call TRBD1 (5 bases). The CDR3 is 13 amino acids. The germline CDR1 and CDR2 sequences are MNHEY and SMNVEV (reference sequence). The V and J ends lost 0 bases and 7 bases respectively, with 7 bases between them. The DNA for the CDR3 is TGTGCCAGCAGTTTATCGGGGGTACAGCCCCAGCATTTT. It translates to CASSLSGVQPQHF.